The text below deals with one T cell receptor (beta chain). Grouping used clinical history reported by participants in a survey and questionnaire. This sample is part of a study of blood T cell repertoires in COVID-19. Authors' analysis steps: Amplifying reference gene primers gave estimates of nucleated cell counts. Here immunoSEQ multiplex PCR was the method, and the copy in TCRdb shows in-frame clones only, minus some. The DNA was the basis for D and trimming; V, J and clone size are from that table. This repertoire shows some 190,000 clones, around 86% found once; its top ten account for just under 25%. The CDR3 runs 13 residues. Germline V gives CDR1 MNHEY, CDR2 SMNVEV (reference sequence). V gave up 7 bases and J gave up 7 bases, with 14 bases separating them.

V and J are TRBV27 and TRBJ1-5; tentative D call: TRBD1 (5 bases). The receptor's source is a middle-aged woman in a cohort exposed to, infected with or recovered from COVID-19 (not recorded which). The sequenced sample was PBMCs or T cells enriched from blood (not recorded which). The CDR3 DNA reads TGTGCCAGCACGGGGGGTCCGCGGCAGCCCCAGCATTTT. This translates into CASTGGPRQPQHF.